This passage covers 26 T cell receptor beta chains from one sample sequenced in a study of vaccination and CD4 T cells after COVID-19. Specified treatment: approximately 9-day PBMC culture with coronavirus spike peptide pools or control peptides (ViraFEST assay). Harvesting of the unexposed donor's CD4+ T cells predated the COVID-19 pandemic (2011-2018). The Oncomine TCR Beta short-read assay sequenced DNA from cultured CD4+ T cells. It was from cultured CD4+ T cells that genomic DNA was extracted. TCRdb ran MiXCR on the PCR reads and lists one entry per CDR3 protein. The repertoire has approximately 9,300 distinct CDR3 sequences, 35% to 45% of them found once; the top ten carry roughly 15%. These TCRs' antigens remain unknown. Sequences were obtained from CD4+ T cells from blood, cultured in vitro. The receptor source for this set is a human donor in good health.

The chain combines TRBV6-5 with TRBJ2-7, with a tentative D call TRBD2 (5 bases). Germline V gene sequence: CDR1 MNHEY, CDR2 SVGAGI. The CDR3 is 13 amino acids. The V and J ends lost 2 bases and 3 bases respectively, with 8 bases between them. Written as DNA, the CDR3 is TGTGCCAGCAGTTACGGCGGGTTCTACGAGCAGTACTTC. Protein: CASSYGGFYEQYF.

This chain joins TRBV7-9 and TRBJ2-3, with D perhaps TRBD1 (5 bases). The CDR3 contains 15 residues. CDR1 is SEHNR, CDR2 FQNEAQ, per germline (reference sequence). Trimming cost V 5 bases and J 2 bases, with 14 bases left between them. DNA for the CDR3: TGTGCCAGCAGCGCCTCCAGGGAACTCACAGATACGCAGTATTTT. This translates into CASSASRELTDTQYF.

The chain combines TRBV28 with TRBJ2-7; 9 bases map to TRBD1. The CDR3 consists of 14 residues. V dropped 3 bases and J dropped 0; count of bases not matched to a gene: 0. The germline V gene encodes CDR1 MDHEN and CDR2 SYDVKM. In DNA form, the CDR3 reads TGTGCCAGCAGTTTGACAGGGGGCTCCTACGAGCAGTACTTC. It is translated as CASSLTGGSYEQYF.

As concerns this clonotype: Its ends do not fully match the called genes, so a read error is possible. The gene calls are TRBV7-7 and TRBJ2-1, with TRBD2 matching 7 bases. Germline-derived CDR1 and CDR2 are SSHAT and FNYEAQ (reference sequence). The CDR3 covers 16 residues. As DNA, the CDR3 is TGTGCTAGCAGCCCATTGGGGGGGAGCTCCTACAATGAGCAGTTCTTC. This codes for CASSPLGGSSYNEQFF.

The chain has TRBV2 and TRBJ2-3, with 7 nucleotides matching TRBD2. CDR3 length: 18 amino acids. Trimming cost V 10 bases and J 6 bases; bases outside gene matches: 25. Germline V CDR1 and CDR2: SNHLY, FYNNEI. CDR3 coding DNA: TGTGCCACTCCACGTGGGGCTAGCGGTGCTCAGGGTCCCGATACGCAGTATTTT. This translates into CATPRGASGAQGPDTQYF.

The chain is built from TRBV2 and TRBJ2-1; D ambiguous. Per germline, CDR1 SNHLY and CDR2 FYNNEI. The CDR3 consists of 11 residues. V was pared by 7 bases and J by 8 bases, with 9 bases between. CDR3 DNA sequence: TGTGCCAGCATGGTTACGGATGAGCAGTTCTTC. Its translation is CASMVTDEQFF.

The chain uses TRBV27 and TRBJ2-5; TRBD2 aligns across 15 bases. The CDR3 contains 16 residues. V was clipped by 4 bases and J by 5 bases; unmatched bases: 5. CDR1 MNHEY and CDR2 SMNVEV come from the germline V gene (reference sequence). For the CDR3, the DNA is TGTGCCAGCAGTTCCTGGACTAGCGGGAGGGGGGAGACCCAGTACTTC. Encoded protein: CASSSWTSGRGETQYF.

The chain recombines TRBV6-1 with TRBJ1-5; D may be TRBD1 (6 bases). Germline assignment: CDR1 MNHNS and CDR2 SASEGT. V dropped 6 bases and J dropped 6 bases, with 18 bases sitting between them. This CDR3 is built from 15 residues. In nucleotides, the CDR3 is TGTGCCAGCAGGGAGGGCGGGGGCGCTCCTCAGCCCCAGCATTTT. Translated: CASREGGGAPQPQHF.

The chain recombines TRBV27 with TRBJ2-6; the D gene could be TRBD1 or TRBD2 (5 bases each). Deletions cut 6 bases from V and 1 base from J, with 25 bases between. The CDR3 length is 20 residues. Germline V gene sequence: CDR1 MNHEY, CDR2 SMNVEV (reference sequence). The CDR3 spells CASSNTPGRPGGSGANVLTF. CDR3 sequence (DNA): TGTGCCAGCAGCAACACACCGGGACGCCCGGGCGGGTCTGGGGCCAACGTCCTGACTTTC.

This clonotype was seen a single time. The V and J genes are TRBV20-1 and TRBJ2-1; D gene ambiguous. V was pared by 3 bases and J by 0 bases, with 15 bases between. The germline gives CDR1 DFQATT, CDR2 SNEGSKA (reference sequence). This CDR3 has 16 residues. CDR3 nucleotide sequence: TGCAGTGCTAGGGCTGTTGGCGGTCGCTCCTACAATGAGCAGTTCTTC. This gives the protein CSARAVGGRSYNEQFF.

The rearrangement uses TRBV6-2 or TRBV6-3 and TRBJ2-7, with 8 nucleotides matching TRBD1. The CDR3 loop spans 15 amino acids. With V trimmed by 5 bases and J by 6 bases, 12 bases remained unmatched. Germline-derived CDR1 and CDR2 are MNHEY and SVGEGT. As DNA, the CDR3 is TGTGCCAGCAGTCGTTCAGGGGGCGCGTTTTCCGAGCAGTACTTC. It specifies CASSRSGGAFSEQYF.

V gene TRBV7-8 combines with J gene TRBJ2-2, with 7 bases that match TRBD1. The germline CDR1 and CDR2 sequences are SGHVS and FQNEAQ. This CDR3 has 15 residues. V was pared by 2 bases and J by 2 bases, with 2 bases of the junction left unmatched. CDR3 DNA: TGTGCCAGCAGCTTAAACAGGGGAAACACCGGGGAGCTGTTTTTT. The encoded protein is CASSLNRGNTGELFF.

As DNA, the CDR3 is TGTGCCAGCTCGCAGGGGGGGGGTGAAGCTTTCTTT. It encodes CASSQGGGEAFF. This chain joins TRBV18 and TRBJ1-1; 7 bases line up with TRBD1. This CDR3 has 12 amino acids. Losses at the gene ends were 6 bases for V and 7 bases for J; bases not matched to a gene: 5. Germline V lookup: CDR1 KGHSH, CDR2 LQKENI.

This clonotype was seen just once. This sequence joins TRBV7-2 and TRBJ1-2, with TRBD1 as a possible D gene (5 bases). Germline values: CDR1 SGHTA, CDR2 FQGNSA. The CDR3 spans 14 residues. V lost 5 bases, J lost 2 bases, and 12 bases lay in between. The CDR3 DNA reads TGTGCCAGCAGCGCGGGACGGGGCAACTATGGCTACACCTTC. This gives the protein CASSAGRGNYGYTF. The entire variable domain, with the rest obtained from reference TRBV7-2 and TRBJ1-2, is as follows: GAGVSQSPSNKVTEKGKDVELRCDPISGHTALYWYRQSLGQGLEFLIYFQGNSAPDKSGLPSDRFSAERTGGSVSTLTIQRTQQEDSAVYLCASSAGRGNYGYTFGSGTRLTVV.

This clonotype was detected only a few times. The chain is built from TRBV20-1 and TRBJ1-5; D perhaps matches TRBD1 (6 bases). The germline V and J ends were trimmed by 3 bases and 4 bases, with 16 bases remaining between them. The germline V gene encodes CDR1 DFQATT and CDR2 SNEGSKA (reference sequence). The CDR3 extends over 15 amino acids. The DNA for the CDR3 is TGCAGTGCTAGCAGCAGAGAGGGGGGGAATCAGCCCCAGCATTTT. Its translation is CSASSREGGNQPQHF.

This clonotype was found a few times. The chain couples TRBV7-9 to TRBJ1-2; D unclear. Germline-derived CDR1 and CDR2 are SEHNR and FQNEAQ (reference sequence). This CDR3 has 14 amino acids. Trimming cost V 0 bases and J 7 bases, with 12 bases left between them. The CDR3 coding sequence is TGTGCCAGCAGCTTAGCAGCAGGAGTGGGTGGCTACACCTTC. Its protein is CASSLAAGVGGYTF.

The rearrangement links TRBV6-1 to TRBJ2-7; 8 nucleotides agree with TRBD2. The CDR3 contains 14 residues. CDR1 MNHNS and CDR2 SASEGT come from the germline V gene. V trimming: 6 bases; J trimming: 6 bases; junction bases outside the gene matches: 10. CDR3 DNA sequence: TGTGCCAGCAGGGGTGTAGCGGGACCCCCCGAGCAGTACTTC. It encodes CASRGVAGPPEQYF.

The rearrangement links TRBV10-3 to TRBJ1-2, with D hard to call. CDR3 length equals 12 residues. CDR1 and CDR2 (germline): ENHRY, SYGVKD. V was trimmed by 2 bases and J by 3 bases, leaving 4 bases between them. The CDR3 sequence is CAISEGDYGYTF. The CDR3 nucleotides are TGTGCCATCAGTGAGGGGGACTATGGCTACACCTTC.

The chain joins TRBV7-3 to TRBJ2-7; D is possibly TRBD2 (5 bases). V shed 4 bases and J shed 3 bases, with 16 bases lying between them. Germline assignment: CDR1 SGHTA and CDR2 FQGTGA. The CDR3 consists of 15 residues. CDR3 coding DNA: TGTGCCAGCAGCTACTACTCGGGGTCCAGCTACGAGCAGTACTTC. Translation: CASSYYSGSSYEQYF.

The J gene is TRBJ2-7, the V gene TRBV10-3, with 11 positions matching TRBD1. The CDR3 contains 16 residues. CDR1 and CDR2 (germline): ENHRY, SYGVKD. The trim removed 2 bases at V and 3 bases at J, leaving 6 bases unmatched. The CDR3: CAISEPGQGGHYEQYF. In DNA, the CDR3 is TGTGCCATCAGTGAGCCGGGACAGGGGGGTCACTACGAGCAGTACTTC.

The chain joins TRBV5-6 to TRBJ1-1; tentatively, D is TRBD1 (6 bases). V lost 4 bases to trimming and J lost 3 bases, with 10 bases between them. The germline V gene has CDR1 SGHDT and CDR2 YYEEEE. CDR3 length: 13 residues. The CDR3 sequence: CASSPGAHTEAFF. CDR3 DNA sequence: TGTGCCAGCAGCCCGGGGGCGCACACTGAAGCTTTCTTT.

A note on this clonotype: One end of the junction does not line up with germline, which may come from a read error. This rearrangement joins TRBV6-5 to TRBJ2-7; TRBD2 aligns across 9 bases. CDR3 length: 16 residues. The germline CDR1 and CDR2 sequences are MNHEY and SVGAGI. CDR3 protein: CASSFPQAGGPYGQYF. The CDR3 nucleotides read TGTGCCAGCAGTTTTCCCCAAGCGGGAGGCCCCTACGGGCAGTACTTC.

The chain joins TRBV7-3 to TRBJ1-1, with unresolved D. The CDR3 covers 13 residues. Germline assignment: CDR1 SGHTA and CDR2 FQGTGA. Trimming shortened V by 2 bases and J by 8 bases, and 12 bases separated the two germline ends. The CDR3 is CASSLQPETEAFF. CDR3 sequence (DNA): TGTGCCAGCAGCTTACAACCGGAGACAGAAGCTTTCTTT. The variable domain in full, completed from reference TRBV7-3 and TRBJ1-1, reads GAGVSQTPSNKVTEKGKYVELRCDPISGHTALYWYRQSLGQGPEFLIYFQGTGAADDSGLPNDRFFAVRPEGSVSTLKIQRTERGDSAVYLCASSLQPETEAFFGQGTRLTVV.

This clonotype was counted only a few times. This chain links TRBV20-1 with TRBJ1-2; D is perhaps TRBD1 (6 bases). V gave up 1 base and J gave up 1 base, with 13 bases separating them. This CDR3 has 15 amino acids. The germline V gene has CDR1 DFQATT and CDR2 SNEGSKA (reference sequence). The CDR3 region has the DNA TGCAGTGCTAGAGGCGGGGGCGCACTTAACTATGGCTACACCTTC. This sequence encodes CSARGGGALNYGYTF.

The V call is TRBV20-1, the J call TRBJ2-1, with 13 positions matching TRBD2. Germline loops: CDR1 DFQATT, CDR2 SNEGSKA (reference sequence). J was trimmed by 6 bases and V by 1 base; bases with no gene match: 0. The CDR3 runs 14 residues. The CDR3 region is CSARGTSGSNEQFF. The DNA of the CDR3 is TGCAGTGCTAGAGGGACTAGCGGGAGCAATGAGCAGTTCTTC.

The rearrangement uses TRBV21-1 and TRBJ2-4; the table gives TRBD1 as D, unverified against the DNA. TRBV21-1 is deemed a pseudogene. The CDR3 runs 14 residues. CDR3 nucleotides: TGTGCCAGCCGAAGAGGACATTCCAAAAACATTCAGTACTTC. Residues: CASRRGHSKNIQYF.